Each of the 13 T cell receptor beta chains below was sequenced from the same sample in a study of blood T cells in healthy people across ages. With a J-beta primer mix and a sample-barcoded 5' primer, a second PCR ran 7 to 11 cycles. TCRdb redid the calling of the 5' RACE reads with MiXCR, one entry per CDR3 protein. The data hold hundreds of thousands of distinct CDR3 sequences, with roughly 26% observed a single time. These data were also filed under a second study, of T cells of mothers and their children.

The sequencing sample was made of blood. The receptors stem from a boy between 5 and 17 years old in good health.

This chain connects TRBV27 to TRBJ2-5; D might be TRBD1 (6 bases). Germline-derived CDR1 and CDR2 are MNHEY and SMNVEV (reference sequence). V dropped 5 bases and J dropped 4 bases, with 14 bases sitting between them. The CDR3 sequence is 14 residues long. The CDR3 bases are TGTGCCAGCAGTCCGGGGACAAAAGGAGAGACCCAGTACTTC. This sequence encodes CASSPGTKGETQYF.

This chain uses TRBV6-6 with TRBJ1-1; perhaps TRBD1 as D (5 bases). Trimming stripped 5 bases from V and 2 bases from J, with 18 bases between. There are 16 residues in the CDR3. CDR1 is MNHNY, CDR2 SVGAGI, per germline (reference sequence). CDR3 coding DNA: TGTGCCAGCAGTGCCCGACAGACCGACGGCAACACTGAAGCTTTCTTT. Protein sequence: CASSARQTDGNTEAFF.

This clonotype was seen a few times. The gene calls are TRBV6-1 and TRBJ2-7; D could derive from TRBD1 or TRBD2 (5 bases each). The V gene's germline CDR1 is MNHNS and CDR2 SASEGT. The CDR3 covers 15 residues. V was pared by 0 bases and J by 3 bases, with 12 bases between. The CDR3 bases are TGTGCCAGCAGTGAAGCGGGGAGACAGATCTACGAGCAGTACTTC. Protein sequence: CASSEAGRQIYEQYF.

The chain links TRBV24-1 to TRBJ2-1; 8 positions match TRBD1. Germline CDR1 KGHDR, CDR2 SFDVKD. The CDR3 consists of 15 residues. Trimming took 9 bases from V and 0 from J; bases not matched to a gene: 6. The CDR3 reads CATGRQGSSYNEQFF. CDR3 coding DNA: TGTGCCACCGGCCGACAGGGGAGCTCCTACAATGAGCAGTTCTTC.

This chain uses TRBV27 with TRBJ2-3, with D unclear. The length of the CDR3 is 14 residues. Germline CDR1 is MNHEY and CDR2 is SMNVEV (reference sequence). V lost 6 bases to trimming and J lost 2 bases, with 12 bases between them. Here the CDR3 DNA reads TGTGCCAGCAGGTCGTGGTCGTCCACAGATACGCAGTATTTT. This gives the protein CASRSWSSTDTQYF.

The V call is TRBV7-8, the J call TRBJ2-6; D possibly matches TRBD1 or TRBD2 (5 bases each). V dropped 5 bases and J dropped 3 bases, with 14 bases sitting between them. The CDR3 covers 16 residues. Germline loops: CDR1 SGHVS, CDR2 FQNEAQ. The CDR3 DNA is TGTGCCAGCAGCCCTAGTGGGGGAGTTGGGGCCAACGTCCTGACTTTC. This gives the protein CASSPSGGVGANVLTF.

In its sample, this clonotype was seen a few times. The rearrangement uses TRBV14 and TRBJ2-5, with 8 positions matching TRBD1. TRBJ2-7 explains the end of the DNA better; the J call may be wrong. Germline V gives CDR1 SGHDN, CDR2 FVKESK. The length of the CDR3 is 16 residues. The CDR3 DNA follows: TGTGCCAGCAGCCAACCCGCCGGGACAGGCGTTTACGAGCAGTACTTC. Its protein product is CASSQPAGTGVYEQYF.

The chain has TRBV5-1 and TRBJ1-6; no clear D. V was trimmed by 4 bases and J by 10 bases, leaving 15 bases between them. CDR1 and CDR2 from the germline V gene are SGHRS and YFSETQ. The CDR3 is 14 residues long. CDR3 coding DNA: TGCGCCAGCAGCCTAGCCCTGGTGGGGTCACCCCTCCACTTT. Protein: CASSLALVGSPLHF.

The chain couples TRBV29-1 to TRBJ2-3; D remains unclear. The germline V gene encodes CDR1 SQVTM and CDR2 ANQGSEA. The CDR3 runs 12 residues. The V and J ends lost 7 bases and 0 bases respectively, with 8 bases between them. CDR3 DNA: TGCAGCGGACGACTCAGCACAGATACGCAGTATTTT. Translating gives CSGRLSTDTQYF.

This clonotype was counted many times. The V and J genes are TRBV29-1 and TRBJ2-7; D tentatively reads TRBD1 or TRBD2 (5 bases each). Per germline, CDR1 SQVTM and CDR2 ANQGSEA. CDR3 length equals 16 residues. V was trimmed by 1 base and J by 0 bases, leaving 16 bases between them. Here the CDR3 DNA reads TGCAGCGTTGAAGGGAGGTTGGGGGAACTCTCCTACGAGCAGTACTTC. Translated, it gives CSVEGRLGELSYEQYF.

This clonotype was counted only a few times. The chain combines TRBV9 with TRBJ1-1, with TRBD1 matching over 11 bases. With V trimmed by 0 bases and J by 0 bases, 4 bases remained unmatched. CDR3 length: 17 residues. CDR1 is SGDLS and CDR2 is YYNGEE in the germline V gene. The CDR3 region is CASSVGGTGGMNTEAFF. The CDR3 DNA follows: TGTGCCAGCAGCGTAGGAGGGACAGGGGGAATGAACACTGAAGCTTTCTTT.

This clonotype was observed a handful of times. J is TRBJ2-1 and V is TRBV7-2; D remains ambiguous. CDR3 length equals 14 residues. Per germline, CDR1 SGHTA and CDR2 FQGNSA. The V end was cut by 4 bases, the J end by 7 bases, with 14 bases between. The CDR3 is CASSSQPLRNEQFF. DNA for the CDR3: TGTGCCAGCAGCTCGCAACCCCTTCGTAATGAGCAGTTCTTC.

The V call is TRBV29-1, the J call TRBJ1-1, with D maybe TRBD1 (5 bases). Trimming stripped 4 bases from V and 1 base from J, with 10 bases between. The CDR3 is 13 residues long. CDR1 is SQVTM, CDR2 ANQGSEA, per germline. The CDR3 region has the DNA TGCAGCGTTGCAGGGTACGAGAACACTGAAGCTTTCTTT. It codes for CSVAGYENTEAFF.